These T cell receptor beta chains were read from a single sample in a study of OX40 agonist ivuxolimab in advanced cancers. TCRdb's copy holds only in-frame clones and misses some; the assay was immunoSEQ multiplex PCR. The table records 40,000 to 45,000 clones, 86% of them present only once. The sample consisted of CD4+ or CD8+ T cells sorted from blood, taken in a trial of the OX40 agonist ivuxolimab. These receptors all stem from an adult with an advanced solid tumor such as melanoma, head and neck, liver or kidney cancer. CDR3s include the opening cysteine and the closing phenylalanine or tryptophan. Fields, in order: clone size, V gene, D gene, J gene, CDR3 DNA, CDR3 protein. A D gene is named only where the DNA matches it firmly. The size of a clone is reported for some rows only, either as once, few or many, or as a class for expanded clones.

once	TRBV5-1	-	TRBJ2-3	TGCGCCAGCAGCTTCAGCAGCGGTTCAGGGGTAGATACGCAGTATTTT	CASSFSSGSGVDTQYF
-	TRBV10-3	TRBD2	TRBJ2-3	TGTGCCATCAGTGAGACTAGCGGCCCCACAGATACGCAGTATTTT	CAISETSGPTDTQYF
-	TRBV10-1	-	TRBJ1-5	TGCGCCAGCAGTAGGGACGGTGGGAATCAGCCCCAGCATTTT	CASSRDGGNQPQHF
-	TRBV5-5	-	TRBJ1-1	TGTGCCAGCAGCCAAGGGACGGGTCAAAACACTGAAGCTTTCTTT	CASSQGTGQNTEAFF
-	TRBV10-3	-	TRBJ1-5	TGTGCCACCGAGGGGGGGGGAAACGGCAATCAGCCCCAGCATTTT	CATEGGGNGNQPQHF
once	TRBV27	-	TRBJ2-3	TGTGCCAGCAGTCCCGGCCGTACGCAGTATTTT	CASSPGRTQYF
-	TRBV5-1	TRBD2	TRBJ2-3	TGCGCCAGCAGCTTGGTAGCGACTAGCTTAGCAGATACGCAGTATTTT	CASSLVATSLADTQYF
-	TRBV6-5	-	TRBJ1-2	TGTGCCAGCACCTTAGAGTACGGGAAATATGGCTACACCTTC	CASTLEYGKYGYTF
-	TRBV7-6	-	TRBJ1-6	TGTGCCAGCAGCTTAAGGCCGGGGAGAATGGATTCACCCCTCCACTTT	CASSLRPGRMDSPLHF
-	TRBV7-6	TRBD2	TRBJ2-1	TGTGCCAGCAGCTTAGTTGCGGGGGGGAATGAGCAGTTCTTC	CASSLVAGGNEQFF
once	TRBV29-1	-	TRBJ2-7	TGCAGCACCCGCAGCGACACCGGCTACGAGCAGTACTTC	CSTRSDTGYEQYF
-	TRBV18	TRBD2	TRBJ2-7	TGTGCCAGCTCCAACGGACGAAGACTAGCGGGGGGAAGCTCCTACGAGCAGTACTTC	CASSNGRRLAGGSSYEQYF
-	TRBV7-9	-	TRBJ2-7	TGTGCCAGCAGCTTAGCTCTGGGGGGCGCGGACGAGCAGTACTTC	CASSLALGGADEQYF
-	TRBV9	-	TRBJ2-1	TGTGCCAGCAACTCGGGGAACTCCTACAATGAGCAGTTCTTC	CASNSGNSYNEQFF
-	TRBV2	TRBD1	TRBJ2-7	TGTGCCAGCAGTGAATCCGGGACAGGGATCCACGAGCAGTACTTC	CASSESGTGIHEQYF
once	TRBV14	-	TRBJ2-7	TGTGCCAGCAGCCAAGAGGGAGACTGGGGTTACGAGCAGTACTTC	CASSQEGDWGYEQYF
few	TRBV4-1	-	TRBJ2-5	TGCGCCAGCAGCCAAGTTGGGGGAGGAGAGACCCAGTACTTC	CASSQVGGGETQYF
-	TRBV7-4	-	TRBJ1-3	TGTGCCAGCAGCATCGGACGGTTTTCCATATATTTT	CASSIGRFSIYF
medium-sized	TRBV4-1	-	TRBJ1-4	TGCGCCAGCAGCCAAGATTCCGGACAGAATTATAATGAAAAACTGTTTTTT	CASSQDSGQNYNEKLFF
-	TRBV11-1	-	TRBJ1-5	TGTGCCAGCAGCTTAGAAGAGAATCAGCCCCAGCATTTT	CASSLEENQPQHF
-	TRBV6-5	-	TRBJ1-1	TGTGCCAGCAGTTACTCGGGAAGACAGAACACTGAAGCTTTCTTT	CASSYSGRQNTEAFF
-	TRBV2	-	TRBJ2-1	TGTGCCAGCGGTCACAACAATGAGCAGTTCTTC	CASGHNNEQFF
-	TRBV9	-	TRBJ2-5	TGTGCCAGCAGCTCCAGGGAGAGAGGAGAGACCCAGTACTTC	CASSSRERGETQYF
-	TRBV7-9	-	TRBJ2-7	TGTGCCAGCAGCTTGGGGAGTGGGTCCTACGAGCAGTACTTC	CASSLGSGSYEQYF
-	TRBV14	-	TRBJ2-7	TGTGCCAGCAGCCAAGGTGGGGGTACTTTTTACTACGAGCAGTACTTC	CASSQGGGTFYYEQYF
-	TRBV6-5	-	TRBJ2-3	TGTGCCAGCTGCTTAGATGATACGCAGTATTTT	CASCLDDTQYF
-	TRBV6-6	-	TRBJ1-1	TGTGCCAGCAGCCCCTCGACTCCGGCCGAAACTGAAGCTTTCTTT	CASSPSTPAETEAFF
-	TRBV5-1	TRBD1	TRBJ2-5	TGCGCCAGCAGCCCGGGACAGGGGGCCCAAGAGACCCAGTACTTC	CASSPGQGAQETQYF
-	TRBV5-6	TRBD2	TRBJ2-7	TGTGCCAGCAGCTTTCTAGCGGAAGTCTACGAGCAGTACTTC	CASSFLAEVYEQYF
-	TRBV29-1	TRBD2	TRBJ2-7	TGCAGCGTTGATGGCGGGAGAAACTACGAGCAGTACTTC	CSVDGGRNYEQYF
-	TRBV5-6	-	TRBJ2-5	TGTGCCAGCAGCTCCGAAGGGTGGGGGCAAGAGACCCAGTACTTC	CASSSEGWGQETQYF
-	TRBV7-9	-	TRBJ1-5	TGTGCCAGCAGCCTGGGACAATCGAGGAATCAGCCCCAGCATTTT	CASSLGQSRNQPQHF
-	TRBV28	-	TRBJ1-2	TGTGCCAGCAGTCGTTCTTATGGTTACTATGGCTACACCTTC	CASSRSYGYYGYTF
-	TRBV5-5	-	TRBJ2-2	TGTGCCAGCAGCTTGGGGCCCTACAACACCGGGGAGCTGTTTTTT	CASSLGPYNTGELFF
-	TRBV2	-	TRBJ1-5	TGTGCCAGCAGTGAAGGTTGGGTTCGGAGCAATCAGCCCCAGCATTTT	CASSEGWVRSNQPQHF
-	TRBV7-6	-	TRBJ2-1	TGTGCCAGCAGCTTAGCTCGTCCCGGGCCTTCCTCCTACAATGAGCAGTTCTTC	CASSLARPGPSSYNEQFF
once	TRBV11-2	-	TRBJ1-4	TGTGCCAGCAGCTACGGACAGTCTTCAACTAATGAAAAACTGTTTTTT	CASSYGQSSTNEKLFF
once	TRBV9	TRBD1	TRBJ2-3	TGTGCCAGCAGCGAAAGACAGGGTCTAACAGATACGCAGTATTTT	CASSERQGLTDTQYF
-	TRBV5-1	-	TRBJ1-6	TGCGCCAGCAGCTTCGGACCACAGGGTTCTAATTCACCCCTCCACTTT	CASSFGPQGSNSPLHF
-	TRBV29-1	-	TRBJ1-5	TGCAGCGTTTCGGGGCCCAAGAGTCAGCCCCAGCATTTT	CSVSGPKSQPQHF
-	TRBV13	TRBD1	TRBJ1-6	TGTGCCAGCAGCGAACAGGGGGCTTATAATTCACCCCTCCACTTT	CASSEQGAYNSPLHF
once	TRBV5-4	-	TRBJ2-7	TGTGCCTTCGAACAGGGATACGAGCAGTACTTC	CAFEQGYEQYF
-	TRBV4-1	TRBD1	TRBJ2-7	TGCGCCAGCAGCCACGGACAGGGGAACTACGAGCAGTACTTC	CASSHGQGNYEQYF
-	TRBV2	TRBD2	TRBJ2-7	TGTGCCAGCAGCTGGACTAGCGGGGGACCCTCCTACGAGCAGTACTTC	CASSWTSGGPSYEQYF
medium-sized	TRBV12-5	-	TRBJ1-4	TGTGCTAGTGGTTTGTCATTGGGTCGGGGCGAAAAACTGTTTTTT	CASGLSLGRGEKLFF
-	TRBV5-6	-	TRBJ1-3	TGTGCCAGCAGCGTCCGGGACACCTTCTCTGGAAACACCATATATTTT	CASSVRDTFSGNTIYF
-	TRBV29-1	TRBD1	TRBJ1-1	TGCAGCGTTCTGACAGGGGTGGAAGCTGAAGCTTTCTTT	CSVLTGVEAEAFF
-	TRBV9	-	TRBJ1-2	TGTGCCAGCAGCGTAGGGATGGTATCAAATGGCTACACCTTC	CASSVGMVSNGYTF
-	TRBV19	-	TRBJ1-3	TGTGCCAGTAGTATTATTTGGGCCGGTTCTGGAAACACCATATATTTT	CASSIIWAGSGNTIYF
-	TRBV14	-	TRBJ1-2	TGTGCCAGCAGCCACGGACGGAACTATGGCTACACCTTC	CASSHGRNYGYTF
-	TRBV6-5	TRBD2	TRBJ2-5	TGTGCCAGCAGTTTTAGCGGGATCGAGGAGACCCAGTACTTC	CASSFSGIEETQYF
-	TRBV4-1	TRBD1	TRBJ2-7	TGCGCCAGCAGCCGGGCGTACCGGGACAGGGGGAACGAGCAGTACTTC	CASSRAYRDRGNEQYF
-	TRBV9	-	TRBJ1-3	TGTGCCAGCTCTGGAAACACCATATATTTT	CASSGNTIYF
-	TRBV15	-	TRBJ1-2	TGTGCCACCAGCGACCTCCGGGGTTCCTATGGCTACACCTTC	CATSDLRGSYGYTF
-	TRBV5-1	-	TRBJ1-5	TGCGCCAGCAGCTTGGCATTATCTTTTAGACAGAATCTTAGCAATCAGCCCCAGCATTTT	CASSLALSFRQNLSNQPQHF
-	TRBV6-5	-	TRBJ1-1	TGTGCCAGCAGTTACTCCTGGGGGGTGAGCACTGAAGCTTTCTTT	CASSYSWGVSTEAFF
-	TRBV7-9	-	TRBJ2-7	TGTGCCAGCAGCTCTAACGGATACGAGCAGTACTTC	CASSSNGYEQYF